A single sample is the source of the 2 T cell receptor delta chains below, sequenced in a study of γδ T cells in repeated Plasmodium falciparum infection. Flow sorting of PBMC yielded separate Vgamma9/Vdelta2+ and Vdelta2-negative gammadelta T cell populations for bulk repertoire analysis. TCRdb called clones anew from the multiplex PCR reads with CATT. The profile shows 75,000 to 95,000 delta-chain clones, approximately 0.96% of them singletons. Sequencing input: gamma-delta T cells from blood. All receptors come from a pool of human donors (malaria-infected and uninfected, not separated).

This clone has just a few counts. This sequence is one base from a far larger clone and is likely a read error. Other nucleotide sequences in the sample specify the same CDR3. The CDR3 DNA reads as TGTGCCTGTGACCCCCTGGAGAGCGGATACACCGATAAACTCATCTTC. Protein sequence: CACDPLESGYTDKLIF. The V gene was identified as TRDV2, while no J gene was called; the D call TRDD3 from the table was never checked on the DNA. CDR3 length equals 16 residues. Per the germline V gene, CDR1 is GEAIGNYY and CDR2 is EKD.

As concerns this clone: TCRdb lists the protein of a much larger clone for this DNA, which differs at residue 14, so this is likely a read error; the protein given here is translated from the DNA itself. The chain has TRDV2 and TRDJ1, with 9 bases identical to TRDD3. No J gene was available from TCRdb, and it was assigned here by a germline match of the DNA. Looked up from germline, CDR1 is GEAIGNYY and CDR2 is EKD. There are 18 residues in the CDR3. CDR3 DNA: TGTGCCTGTGACACCGGGTACTGGGGGAAACCCGGGACCGGTAAACTCATCTTT. This codes for CACDTGYWGKPGTGKLIF.